This TCR beta chain emerged from a study of regulatory T cells in long-lasting Graves disease. Study-wide background: More than 5 years of antithyroid drugs with positive TSH receptor antibodies defined persistent Graves' disease.

This clonotype came up many times. Its antigen is currently unknown. Time point meaning: persistent/refractory GD, antithyroid drugs over 5 years with positive TRAb. The authors made the TCR library using RNA they extracted from PBMCs. Library construction for TCR beta used iRepertoire HTBI primers and Arm-PCR of CDR3 regions. TCRdb re-derived calls from the multiplex PCR reads in MiXCR, one entry per CDR3 protein. The sample yields a few hundred thousand distinct CDR3 sequences, around a quarter seen once. Study results and limitations: Because few samples were included, accuracy may have been lower.

This CDR3 contains 17 residues. Germline CDR1 MNHEY, CDR2 SVGAGI. Trimming pared 2 bases from V and 6 bases from J, leaving 22 bases between. The sequence was collected from a female donor with Graves disease. The V gene is TRBV6-5, the J gene TRBJ1-1, with D maybe TRBD1 (5 bases). Sample: peripheral blood mononuclear cells (PBMCs), taken when the disease was refractory, from a patient treated with antithyroid drugs. CDR3 DNA: TGTGCCAGCAGTTACCCGAAAGGAAGGACACCACTTCCTGAAGCTTTCTTT. This gives the protein CASSYPKGRTPLPEAFF.